The clone carrying this T cell receptor beta chain was detected ten times or more. Primed by a sample-barcoded 5' primer and a J-beta primer mix, a second PCR proceeded for 7 to 11 cycles. Each CDR3 protein gets one entry after TCRdb re-called the 5' RACE reads with MiXCR. Here the sample spans 1.5 million to 2 million distinct CDR3 sequences, about 35% being singletons. Germline CDR1 DFQATT, CDR2 SNEGSKA (reference sequence). This CDR3 is 14 amino acids long. After removal of 3 bases from V and 4 bases from J, the junction contained 3 bases not matched to a gene. The record originates from a study of blood T cells in healthy people across ages.

This clonotype was sampled from a woman aged 25 to 39 in good health. The material sequenced was blood. The chain carries TRBV20-1 and TRBJ2-5; TRBD2 matches at 12 bases. Here the CDR3 DNA reads TGCAGTGCTAGGACTAGCGGGAGAGGAGAGACCCAGTACTTC. Protein product: CSARTSGRGETQYF.